This TCR beta chain was sequenced for a study of control samples from healthy donors and cancer patients. Method: immunoSEQ multiplex PCR; TCRdb's copy keeps in-frame clones and lacks some. The sample holds some 200,000 clones, around 94% seen once. Germline assignment: CDR1 SGDLS and CDR2 YYNGEE. Trimming removed 4 bases from V and 2 bases from J; junction bases left unmatched: 7. This CDR3 region has 15 residues. Sequencing used blood. The TCR was taken from a man in his forties or fifties in good health. The chain links TRBV9 to TRBJ2-7, with 9 bases identical to TRBD2. The CDR3 sequence: CASSPSGGPPYEQYF. In DNA form, the CDR3 reads TGTGCCAGCAGCCCAAGCGGGGGGCCCCCCTACGAGCAGTACTTC.